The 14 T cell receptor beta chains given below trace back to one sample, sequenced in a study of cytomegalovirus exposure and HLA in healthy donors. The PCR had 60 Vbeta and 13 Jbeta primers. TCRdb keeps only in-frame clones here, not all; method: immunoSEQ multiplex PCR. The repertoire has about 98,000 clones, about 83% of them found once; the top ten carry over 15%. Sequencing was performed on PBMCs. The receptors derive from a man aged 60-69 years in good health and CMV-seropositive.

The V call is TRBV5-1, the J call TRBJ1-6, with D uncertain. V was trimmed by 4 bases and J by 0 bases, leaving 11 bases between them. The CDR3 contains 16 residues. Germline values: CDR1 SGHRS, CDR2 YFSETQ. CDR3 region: CASSVDGASYNSPLHF. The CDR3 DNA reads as TGCGCCAGCAGCGTGGACGGAGCCTCCTATAATTCACCCCTCCACTTT. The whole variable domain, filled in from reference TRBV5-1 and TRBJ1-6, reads KAGVTQTPRYLIKTRGQQVTLSCSPISGHRSVSWYQQTPGQGLQFLFEYFSETQRNKGNFPGRFSGRQFSNSRSEMNVSTLELGDSALYLCASSVDGASYNSPLHFGNGTRLTVT.

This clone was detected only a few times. Written as DNA, the CDR3 is TGTGCCAGCAGCCTAACACACGGGACAGGTGTTCTCTACGAGCAGTACTTC. Amino acid sequence: CASSLTHGTGVLYEQYF. V gene TRBV5-6 combines with J gene TRBJ2-7; 8 bases line up with TRBD1. Germline values: CDR1 SGHDT, CDR2 YYEEEE. CDR3 length equals 17 residues. Trimming at V came to 4 bases and at J to 3 bases, leaving 15 bases not matched to a gene.

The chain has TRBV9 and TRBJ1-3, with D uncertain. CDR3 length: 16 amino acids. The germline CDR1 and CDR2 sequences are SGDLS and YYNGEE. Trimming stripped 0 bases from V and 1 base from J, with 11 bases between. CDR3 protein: CASSVGPGRSGNTIYF. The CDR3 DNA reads TGTGCCAGCAGCGTAGGGCCGGGGAGGTCTGGAAACACCATATATTTT.

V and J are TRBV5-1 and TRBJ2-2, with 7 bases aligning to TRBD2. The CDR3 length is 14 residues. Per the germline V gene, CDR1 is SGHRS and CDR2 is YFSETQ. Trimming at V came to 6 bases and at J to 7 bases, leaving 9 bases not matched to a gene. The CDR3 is CASTPEGRVGELFF. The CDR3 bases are TGCGCCAGCACCCCGGAGGGGAGGGTCGGGGAGCTGTTTTTT.

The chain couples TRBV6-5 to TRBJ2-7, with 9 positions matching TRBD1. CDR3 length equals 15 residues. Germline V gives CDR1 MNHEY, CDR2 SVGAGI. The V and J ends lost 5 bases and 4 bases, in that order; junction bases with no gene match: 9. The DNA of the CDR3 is TGTGCCAGCAGTCGAACCCGGGACAGGGTATACGAGCAGTACTTC. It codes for CASSRTRDRVYEQYF.

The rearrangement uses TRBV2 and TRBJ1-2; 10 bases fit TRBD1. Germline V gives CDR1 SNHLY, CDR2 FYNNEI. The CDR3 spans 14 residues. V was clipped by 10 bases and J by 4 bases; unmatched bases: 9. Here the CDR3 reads CATSGQGNGYGYTF. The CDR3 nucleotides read TGTGCCACCTCGGGACAGGGGAATGGCTATGGCTACACCTTC. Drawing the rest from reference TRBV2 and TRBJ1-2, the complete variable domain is EPEVTQTPSHQVTQMGQEVILRCVPISNHLYFYWYRQILGQKVEFLVSFYNNEISEKSEIFDDQFSVERPDGSNFTLKIRSTKLEDSAMYFCATSGQGNGYGYTFGSGTRLTVV.

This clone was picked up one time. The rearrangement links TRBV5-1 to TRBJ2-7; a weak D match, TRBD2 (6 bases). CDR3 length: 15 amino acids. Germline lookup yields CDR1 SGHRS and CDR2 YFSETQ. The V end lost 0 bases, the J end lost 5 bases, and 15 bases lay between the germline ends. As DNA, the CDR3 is TGCGCCAGCAGCTTGGCCCCGGGGGTCGGAGACGAGCAGTACTTC. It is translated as CASSLAPGVGDEQYF.

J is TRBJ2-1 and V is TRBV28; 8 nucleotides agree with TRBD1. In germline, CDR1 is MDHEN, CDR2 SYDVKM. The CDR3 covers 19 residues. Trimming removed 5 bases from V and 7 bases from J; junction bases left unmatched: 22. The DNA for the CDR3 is TGTGCCAGCAGTCCTTATTTTAGCGGTCTCCGACAGGGGAATAATGAGCAGTTCTTC. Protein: CASSPYFSGLRQGNNEQFF.

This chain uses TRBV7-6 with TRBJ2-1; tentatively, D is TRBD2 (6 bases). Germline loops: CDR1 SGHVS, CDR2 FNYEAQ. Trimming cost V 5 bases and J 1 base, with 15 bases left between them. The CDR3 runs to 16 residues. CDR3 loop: CASSQSAGPSYNEQFF. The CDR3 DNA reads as TGTGCCAGCAGCCAATCGGCGGGGCCTTCCTACAATGAGCAGTTCTTC.

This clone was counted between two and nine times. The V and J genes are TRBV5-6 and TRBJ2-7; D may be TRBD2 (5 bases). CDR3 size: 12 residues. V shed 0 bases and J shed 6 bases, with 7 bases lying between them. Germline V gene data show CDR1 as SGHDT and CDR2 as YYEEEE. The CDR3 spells CASSLGGLEQYF. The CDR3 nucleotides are TGTGCCAGCAGCTTGGGAGGGCTCGAGCAGTACTTC. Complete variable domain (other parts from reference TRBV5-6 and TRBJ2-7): DAGVTQSPTHLIKTRGQQVTLRCSPKSGHDTVSWYQQALGQGPQFIFQYYEEEERQRGNFPDRFSGHQFPNYSSELNVNALLLGDSALYLCASSLGGLEQYFGPGTRLTVT.

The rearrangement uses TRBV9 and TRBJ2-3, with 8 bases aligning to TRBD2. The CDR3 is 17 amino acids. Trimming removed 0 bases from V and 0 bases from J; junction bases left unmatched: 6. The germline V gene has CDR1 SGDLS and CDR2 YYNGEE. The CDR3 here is CASSVAGAGASTDTQYF. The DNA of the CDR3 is TGTGCCAGCAGCGTAGCCGGAGCGGGGGCTAGCACAGATACGCAGTATTTT.

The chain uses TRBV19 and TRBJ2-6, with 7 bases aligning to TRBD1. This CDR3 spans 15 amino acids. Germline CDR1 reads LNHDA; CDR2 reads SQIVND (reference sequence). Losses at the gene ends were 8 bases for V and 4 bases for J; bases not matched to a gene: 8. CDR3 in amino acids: CASREGANGANVLTF. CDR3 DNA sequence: TGTGCCAGTCGTGAGGGGGCGAACGGGGCCAACGTCCTGACTTTC. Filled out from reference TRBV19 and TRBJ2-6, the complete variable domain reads DGGITQSPKYLFRKEGQNVTLSCEQNLNHDAMYWYRQDPGQGLRLIYYSQIVNDFQKGDIAEGYSVSREKKESFPLTVTSAQKNPTAFYLCASREGANGANVLTFGAGSRLTVL.

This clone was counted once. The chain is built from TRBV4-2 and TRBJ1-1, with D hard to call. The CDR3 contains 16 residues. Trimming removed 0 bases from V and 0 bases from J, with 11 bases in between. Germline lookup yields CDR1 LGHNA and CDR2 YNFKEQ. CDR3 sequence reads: CASSQDNRGLNTEAFF. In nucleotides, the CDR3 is TGTGCCAGCAGCCAAGATAATCGCGGGCTGAACACTGAAGCTTTCTTT.

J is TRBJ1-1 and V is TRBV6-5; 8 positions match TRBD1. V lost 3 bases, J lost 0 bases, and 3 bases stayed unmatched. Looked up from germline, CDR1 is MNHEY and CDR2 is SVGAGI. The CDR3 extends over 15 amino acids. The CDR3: CASSYGQGLNTEAFF. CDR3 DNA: TGTGCCAGCAGTTATGGACAGGGACTGAACACTGAAGCTTTCTTT.